These T cell receptor beta chains were read from a single sample in a study of T-cell memory formation after mild COVID-19. TCRdb redid the calling of the 5' RACE reads with MiXCR, one entry per CDR3 protein. The table shows 470,000 or so distinct CDR3 sequences, with 15% to 20% occurring only once. The specimen was PBMCs or a T cell subset sorted from them (not recorded which). All receptors derive from an adult woman who had mild COVID-19 (a few samples of this study predate the infection). Cell type and time point are not known. CDR3s include the opening cysteine and the closing phenylalanine or tryptophan. D genes are given only for firm matches. Not every row has a clone size; where given, it reads once, few, many or a size class.

d_call	clone_size	j_call	v_call	cdr3_aa	cdr3_nt
TRBD1	few	TRBJ2-5	TRBV30	CAWIQGAGETQYF	TGTGCCTGGATACAGGGGGCCGGAGAGACCCAGTACTTC
.	.	TRBJ1-5	TRBV2	CASRGTPGERPQHF	TGTGCCAGCCGCGGTACCCCAGGGGAACGGCCCCAGCATTTT
.	.	TRBJ2-3	TRBV5-1	CASSLFSDTDTQYF	TGCGCCAGCAGCTTGTTTAGCGACACAGATACGCAGTATTTT
TRBD1	few	TRBJ2-7	TRBV6-1	CASSRGQGTEQYF	TGTGCCAGCAGTAGGGGACAGGGGACCGAGCAGTACTTC
.	.	TRBJ2-7	TRBV12-3/TRBV12-4	CASRRNREGEQYF	TGTGCCAGCAGGAGAAACAGGGAAGGAGAGCAGTACTTC
TRBD1	few	TRBJ2-1	TRBV11-2	CASSTGTGRVDEQFF	TGTGCCAGCAGCACCGGGACAGGGAGGGTCGATGAGCAGTTCTTC
.	few	TRBJ1-1	TRBV10-3	CAISGGGSLEAFF	TGTGCCATCAGTGGAGGGGGAAGCCTTGAAGCTTTCTTT
.	few	TRBJ2-7	TRBV9	CASSVDPPGDEQYF	TGTGCCAGCAGCGTAGATCCTCCAGGCGACGAGCAGTACTTC
TRBD2	few	TRBJ2-5	TRBV5-6	CASSFGSGAYQETQYF	TGTGCCAGCAGCTTCGGAAGCGGGGCCTACCAAGAGACCCAGTACTTC
.	.	TRBJ2-1	TRBV7-9	CASSPRQANNEQFF	TGTGCCAGCAGCCCGCGACAGGCCAACAATGAGCAGTTCTTC
TRBD1	.	TRBJ1-1	TRBV12-3/TRBV12-4	CASSLGGQGLGTEAFF	TGTGCCAGCAGTTTAGGGGGACAGGGATTAGGCACTGAAGCTTTCTTT
TRBD2	.	TRBJ2-1	TRBV11-3	CASSLVGTSAEQFF	TGTGCCAGCAGCTTAGTCGGGACTAGCGCCGAGCAGTTCTTC
.	few	TRBJ2-7	TRBV7-6	CASSGGQRTYEQYF	TGTGCCAGCAGCGGAGGACAGAGAACCTACGAGCAGTACTTC
.	few	TRBJ2-3	TRBV7-8	CASSFPRRAEEDTQYF	TGTGCCAGCAGCTTCCCCAGGAGGGCCGAGGAGGATACGCAGTATTTT
.	.	TRBJ2-1	TRBV9	CASSLPRGAGPLNEQFF	TGTGCCAGCAGCCTTCCCAGAGGGGCAGGGCCTCTGAATGAGCAGTTCTTC
.	.	TRBJ2-1	TRBV9	CASSVSLTWNEQFF	TGTGCCAGCAGCGTTAGCCTGACTTGGAATGAGCAGTTCTTC
.	few	TRBJ1-2	TRBV5-1	CASSLAGNNGYTF	TGCGCCAGCAGCTTGGCAGGGAACAATGGCTACACCTTC
.	many	TRBJ2-1	TRBV7-9	CASSTDRMQFF	TGTGCCAGCAGCACGGACCGAATGCAGTTCTTC
TRBD2	few	TRBJ2-3	TRBV4-1	CASSQDRERGSSTDTQYF	TGCGCCAGCAGCCAAGATCGGGAGCGGGGGTCTTCCACAGATACGCAGTATTTT
.	few	TRBJ2-1	TRBV6-1	CASGSTGPYNEQFF	TGTGCCAGCGGCTCGACGGGGCCCTACAATGAGCAGTTCTTC
.	.	TRBJ2-1	TRBV6-5	CASRVDGTGESNEQFF	TGTGCCAGCAGGGTGGATGGGACGGGAGAAAGCAATGAGCAGTTCTTC
.	.	TRBJ2-7	TRBV19	CASSRQRSYEQYF	TGTGCCAGTAGTAGGCAGCGCTCCTACGAGCAGTACTTC
.	.	TRBJ2-7	TRBV25-1	CASSPTRTERKYEQYF	TGTGCCAGCAGTCCGACCCGGACGGAAAGAAAATACGAGCAGTACTTC
.	.	TRBJ2-1	TRBV7-6	CASSLQEGADEQFF	TGTGCCAGCAGCTTACAAGAGGGCGCGGATGAGCAGTTCTTC
TRBD2	.	TRBJ2-1	TRBV6-5	CASSYTGGRARNEQFF	TGTGCCAGCAGTTACACAGGCGGGAGGGCCAGGAATGAGCAGTTCTTC
.	few	TRBJ1-2	TRBV7-3	CASSLTGLGGYTF	TGTGCCAGCAGTCTCACAGGGTTAGGTGGCTACACCTTC
TRBD1	.	TRBJ1-5	TRBV11-2	CASSSRTDRDDQPQHF	TGTGCCAGCAGCTCTAGGACGGACAGGGACGATCAGCCCCAGCATTTT
.	few	TRBJ1-1	TRBV18	CASSLALAEAFF	TGTGCCAGCTCCCTTGCCCTGGCTGAAGCTTTCTTT
.	few	TRBJ2-3	TRBV12-3/TRBV12-4	CASSDPDTQYF	TGTGCCAGCAGTGATCCAGATACGCAGTATTTT
TRBD1	.	TRBJ1-1	TRBV7-9	CASSLGGTGTRDTEAFF	TGTGCCAGCAGCTTAGGGGGGACAGGAACCCGGGACACTGAAGCTTTCTTT
.	.	TRBJ2-1	TRBV5-1	CASSPGAGTYNEQFF	TGCGCCAGCAGCCCAGGCGCGGGGACCTACAATGAGCAGTTCTTC
TRBD2	.	TRBJ2-1	TRBV4-1	CASSQGLTAGGNYNEQFF	TGCGCCAGCAGCCAAGGGCTTACGGCGGGAGGAAACTACAATGAGCAGTTCTTC
TRBD2	.	TRBJ2-7	TRBV5-4	CASSRLSAAGSYEQYF	TGTGCCAGCAGCCGGCTCTCTGCAGCGGGGAGTTACGAGCAGTACTTC
.	.	TRBJ2-7	TRBV29-1	CSVEPGFPGGEQYF	TGCAGCGTTGAGCCGGGATTCCCAGGAGGAGAGCAGTACTTC
.	.	TRBJ1-2	TRBV9	CASSAPGLEGGYTF	TGTGCCAGCAGCGCCCCCGGTTTGGAGGGTGGCTACACCTTC
.	.	TRBJ2-3	TRBV7-9	CASRAGARTDTQYF	TGTGCCAGTCGGGCCGGGGCCCGCACAGATACGCAGTATTTT
.	few	TRBJ2-5	TRBV4-1	CASSQGAGLETQYF	TGCGCCAGCAGCCAAGGGGCAGGGCTCGAGACCCAGTACTTC
.	.	TRBJ1-1	TRBV6-5	CASRVKGDTEAFF	TGTGCCAGCAGAGTCAAGGGCGACACTGAAGCTTTCTTT
TRBD2	few	TRBJ2-5	TRBV4-2	CASSQDRPSWGGQETQYF	TGTGCCAGCAGCCAAGATAGGCCTAGTTGGGGGGGACAAGAGACCCAGTACTTC
TRBD2	few	TRBJ2-1	TRBV5-1	CASSTGLAPSYNEQFF	TGCGCCAGCAGCACCGGACTAGCGCCGTCCTACAATGAGCAGTTCTTC
.	few	TRBJ2-7	TRBV9	CASSVAGRGFDEQYF	TGTGCCAGCAGCGTAGCGGGAAGGGGGTTCGACGAGCAGTACTTC